A selection of T cell receptor beta chains follows, all from one sample in a study of cytomegalovirus exposure and HLA in healthy donors. Sequenced by immunoSEQ multiplex PCR; TCRdb stores in-frame clones only, minus some. The table records approximately 44,000 clones, around three quarters of them present only once. The sample was PBMCs. Source of these receptors: a man aged 25 to 45 in good health and CMV-seronegative. Both conserved end residues are part of each CDR3. The D gene is left open where the match is weak. Size is omitted from some rows. Given values are once, few, many or a class for expanded clones.

V gene: TRBV7-8; D gene: TRBD2; J gene: TRBJ2-2; clone size: NA; CDR3 length: 16; CDR3 protein: CASSILTSGATGELFF; CDR3 DNA: TGTGCCAGCAGCATCCTGACTAGCGGGGCCACCGGGGAGCTGTTTTTT
V gene: TRBV7-6; D gene: TRBD2; J gene: TRBJ2-7; clone size: NA; CDR3 length: 16; CDR3 protein: CASSLYLAGGPDEQYF; CDR3 DNA: TGTGCCAGCAGCTTATATCTAGCGGGAGGGCCGGATGAGCAGTACTTC
V gene: TRBV5-6; D gene: NA; J gene: TRBJ2-1; clone size: NA; CDR3 length: 16; CDR3 protein: CASSLVPEGWYNEQFF; CDR3 DNA: TGTGCCAGCAGCCTCGTCCCCGAGGGTTGGTACAATGAGCAGTTCTTC
V gene: TRBV6-5; D gene: NA; J gene: TRBJ2-1; clone size: NA; CDR3 length: 12; CDR3 protein: CASSYGVREQFF; CDR3 DNA: TGTGCCAGCAGTTACGGAGTTCGTGAGCAGTTCTTC
V gene: TRBV5-6; D gene: NA; J gene: TRBJ1-1; clone size: few; CDR3 length: 14; CDR3 protein: CASTRPGVNTEAFF; CDR3 DNA: TGTGCCAGCACCCGCCCAGGGGTGAACACTGAAGCTTTCTTT
V gene: TRBV5-4; D gene: TRBD2; J gene: TRBJ2-5; clone size: NA; CDR3 length: 16; CDR3 protein: CASSLGLAGVLETQYF; CDR3 DNA: TGTGCCAGCAGCCTGGGACTAGCGGGAGTTTTAGAGACCCAGTACTTC
V gene: TRBV7-9; D gene: TRBD1; J gene: TRBJ1-6; clone size: NA; CDR3 length: 14; CDR3 protein: CASSFTGGNSPLHF; CDR3 DNA: TGTGCCAGCAGTTTTACAGGGGGAAATTCACCCCTCCACTTT
V gene: TRBV7-9; D gene: NA; J gene: TRBJ1-2; clone size: NA; CDR3 length: 13; CDR3 protein: CASSPGGVDGYTF; CDR3 DNA: TGTGCCAGCAGCCCCGGGGGGGTGGATGGCTACACCTTC
V gene: TRBV15; D gene: TRBD2; J gene: TRBJ2-7; clone size: NA; CDR3 length: 12; CDR3 protein: CAASGEGYEQYF; CDR3 DNA: TGTGCCGCTAGCGGGGAGGGGTACGAGCAGTACTTC
V gene: TRBV9; D gene: NA; J gene: TRBJ2-5; clone size: NA; CDR3 length: 16; CDR3 protein: CASSVALRGRGETQYF; CDR3 DNA: TGTGCCAGCAGCGTAGCTCTCAGGGGAAGGGGAGAGACCCAGTACTTC
V gene: TRBV7-5; D gene: NA; J gene: TRBJ2-7; clone size: NA; CDR3 length: 15; CDR3 protein: CVRSLVYTEVYEQYF; CDR3 DNA: TGTGTCAGAAGCTTAGTCTATACAGAAGTGTACGAGCAGTACTTC
V gene: TRBV7-2; D gene: TRBD1; J gene: TRBJ1-2; clone size: NA; CDR3 length: 15; CDR3 protein: CASSLVATGRWDYTF; CDR3 DNA: TGTGCCAGCAGCTTAGTGGCGACAGGGCGGTGGGACTACACCTTC
V gene: TRBV5-6; D gene: NA; J gene: TRBJ2-5; clone size: NA; CDR3 length: 13; CDR3 protein: CASSLFIEETQYF; CDR3 DNA: TGTGCCAGCAGCTTGTTTATAGAAGAGACCCAGTACTTC
V gene: TRBV27; D gene: TRBD1; J gene: TRBJ1-4; clone size: NA; CDR3 length: 19; CDR3 protein: CASSWRMGQGVWTNEKLFF; CDR3 DNA: TGTGCCAGCAGTTGGCGAATGGGACAGGGGGTCTGGACTAATGAAAAACTGTTTTTT
V gene: TRBV14; D gene: NA; J gene: TRBJ2-7; clone size: NA; CDR3 length: 15; CDR3 protein: CASSLPGAGSYEQYF; CDR3 DNA: TGTGCCAGCAGCCTACCAGGGGCAGGCTCCTACGAGCAGTACTTC
V gene: TRBV19; D gene: NA; J gene: TRBJ1-6; clone size: NA; CDR3 length: 15; CDR3 protein: CASRHATAGDSPLHF; CDR3 DNA: TGTGCCAGTAGACATGCGACGGCAGGGGATTCACCCCTCCACTTT
V gene: TRBV11-2; D gene: NA; J gene: TRBJ2-2; clone size: NA; CDR3 length: 12; CDR3 protein: CASSLGPGELFF; CDR3 DNA: TGTGCCAGCAGCTTAGGGCCCGGGGAGCTGTTTTTT
V gene: TRBV9; D gene: TRBD2; J gene: TRBJ2-7; clone size: once; CDR3 length: 17; CDR3 protein: CASSVGPASGQNYEQYF; CDR3 DNA: TGTGCCAGCAGCGTAGGCCCGGCTAGCGGCCAAAACTACGAGCAGTACTTC
V gene: TRBV11-2; D gene: NA; J gene: TRBJ2-3; clone size: NA; CDR3 length: 15; CDR3 protein: CASSSPRGNTDTQYF; CDR3 DNA: TGTGCCAGCAGCTCTCCTAGGGGCAACACAGATACGCAGTATTTT
V gene: TRBV9; D gene: TRBD1; J gene: TRBJ2-7; clone size: NA; CDR3 length: 16; CDR3 protein: CASSVGDSPAEYEQYF; CDR3 DNA: TGTGCCAGCAGCGTCGGGGACAGCCCTGCTGAGTACGAGCAGTACTTC
V gene: TRBV28; D gene: TRBD1; J gene: TRBJ1-3; clone size: NA; CDR3 length: 20; CDR3 protein: CASTSATPGDRGGSGNTIYF; CDR3 DNA: TGTGCCAGCACTTCCGCTACCCCCGGGGACAGGGGTGGATCTGGAAACACCATATATTTT
V gene: TRBV2; D gene: TRBD1; J gene: TRBJ2-2; clone size: NA; CDR3 length: 17; CDR3 protein: CASSETRTGGRTGELFF; CDR3 DNA: TGTGCCAGCAGTGAAACCCGGACAGGGGGACGGACCGGGGAGCTGTTTTTT
V gene: TRBV7-8; D gene: NA; J gene: TRBJ1-5; clone size: NA; CDR3 length: 15; CDR3 protein: CASSLNRDTNQPQHF; CDR3 DNA: TGTGCCAGCAGCTTAAACCGGGACACCAATCAGCCCCAGCATTTT
V gene: TRBV7-9; D gene: TRBD1; J gene: TRBJ1-2; clone size: NA; CDR3 length: 15; CDR3 protein: CASSSRDSSNYGYTF; CDR3 DNA: TGTGCCAGCAGCTCCCGGGACAGCTCTAACTATGGCTACACCTTC
V gene: TRBV7-9; D gene: TRBD2; J gene: TRBJ2-7; clone size: NA; CDR3 length: 19; CDR3 protein: CASSSEVVGGRLHSYEQYF; CDR3 DNA: TGTGCCAGCAGCTCAGAGGTCGTGGGCGGGAGGCTTCACTCCTACGAGCAGTACTTC
V gene: TRBV6-5; D gene: NA; J gene: TRBJ2-7; clone size: NA; CDR3 length: 15; CDR3 protein: CASSTGAGEPHEQYF; CDR3 DNA: TGTGCCAGCAGCACGGGGGCGGGAGAGCCCCACGAGCAGTACTTC
V gene: TRBV29-1; D gene: TRBD1; J gene: TRBJ1-1; clone size: NA; CDR3 length: 13; CDR3 protein: CSARTGGNTEAFF; CDR3 DNA: TGCAGCGCTCGGACAGGGGGGAACACTGAAGCTTTCTTT
V gene: TRBV7-3; D gene: TRBD2; J gene: TRBJ2-5; clone size: once; CDR3 length: 15; CDR3 protein: CASSGGTSGRETQYF; CDR3 DNA: TGTGCCAGCAGCGGGGGGACTAGCGGGAGAGAGACCCAGTACTTC
V gene: TRBV9; D gene: NA; J gene: TRBJ2-1; clone size: NA; CDR3 length: 15; CDR3 protein: CASSVASSSYNEQFF; CDR3 DNA: TGTGCCAGCAGCGTAGCCTCGAGCTCCTACAATGAGCAGTTCTTC
V gene: TRBV6-5; D gene: TRBD1; J gene: TRBJ2-7; clone size: NA; CDR3 length: 13; CDR3 protein: CASSRDRRYEQYF; CDR3 DNA: TGTGCCAGCAGCCGGGACAGGCGGTACGAGCAGTACTTC
V gene: TRBV10-3; D gene: TRBD1; J gene: TRBJ2-7; clone size: NA; CDR3 length: 11; CDR3 protein: CASGTGGPQYF; CDR3 DNA: TGTGCCAGCGGGACAGGGGGTCCACAGTACTTC
V gene: TRBV19; D gene: NA; J gene: TRBJ1-2; clone size: NA; CDR3 length: 12; CDR3 protein: CASKEMSDGYTF; CDR3 DNA: TGTGCCAGTAAGGAGATGTCCGATGGCTACACCTTC
V gene: TRBV29-1; D gene: TRBD1; J gene: TRBJ2-1; clone size: NA; CDR3 length: 16; CDR3 protein: CSVEAFGTAIYNEQFF; CDR3 DNA: TGCAGCGTTGAGGCTTTCGGGACAGCGATCTACAATGAGCAGTTCTTC
V gene: TRBV5-1; D gene: TRBD1; J gene: TRBJ1-2; clone size: NA; CDR3 length: 16; CDR3 protein: CASSAESGTGRSGYTF; CDR3 DNA: TGCGCCAGCAGCGCCGAATCCGGGACAGGGCGCTCTGGCTACACCTTC
V gene: TRBV28; D gene: NA; J gene: TRBJ2-7; clone size: NA; CDR3 length: 11; CDR3 protein: CASSLGLEQYF; CDR3 DNA: TGTGCCAGCAGTTTAGGGCTCGAGCAGTACTTC
V gene: TRBV28; D gene: NA; J gene: TRBJ1-5; clone size: NA; CDR3 length: 16; CDR3 protein: CASSLLPRSTGQPQHF; CDR3 DNA: TGTGCCAGCAGTTTACTCCCGAGGTCAACGGGGCAGCCCCAGCATTTT
V gene: TRBV4-3; D gene: NA; J gene: TRBJ1-1; clone size: NA; CDR3 length: 15; CDR3 protein: CASSQDWRGNTEAFF; CDR3 DNA: TGCGCCAGCAGCCAAGATTGGAGGGGCAACACTGAAGCTTTCTTT
V gene: TRBV11-2; D gene: NA; J gene: TRBJ1-1; clone size: NA; CDR3 length: 13; CDR3 protein: CASSFRRVTEAFF; CDR3 DNA: TGTGCCAGCAGCTTCCGCAGGGTTACTGAAGCTTTCTTT
V gene: TRBV10-1; D gene: NA; J gene: TRBJ1-2; clone size: NA; CDR3 length: 13; CDR3 protein: CASSESAGYGYTF; CDR3 DNA: TGCGCCAGCAGTGAGTCGGCGGGCTATGGCTACACCTTC
V gene: TRBV7-2; D gene: NA; J gene: TRBJ1-6; clone size: NA; CDR3 length: 13; CDR3 protein: CASSLVADVALHF; CDR3 DNA: TGTGCCAGCAGCTTAGTGGCGGATGTGGCCCTCCACTTT
V gene: TRBV2; D gene: NA; J gene: TRBJ1-5; clone size: once; CDR3 length: 14; CDR3 protein: CASSESVGSQPQHF; CDR3 DNA: TGTGCCAGCAGTGAATCGGTAGGGAGTCAGCCCCAGCATTTT
V gene: TRBV18; D gene: TRBD1; J gene: TRBJ1-2; clone size: once; CDR3 length: 14; CDR3 protein: CASSKPGQLYGYTF; CDR3 DNA: TGTGCCAGCTCAAAACCGGGACAGCTCTATGGCTACACCTTC
V gene: TRBV10-1; D gene: TRBD1; J gene: TRBJ2-7; clone size: NA; CDR3 length: 15; CDR3 protein: CANITGTGGSYEQYF; CDR3 DNA: TGCGCCAACATCACCGGGACAGGGGGTTCCTACGAGCAGTACTTC
V gene: TRBV18; D gene: TRBD1; J gene: TRBJ2-2; clone size: NA; CDR3 length: 16; CDR3 protein: CASSLVQGQATGELFF; CDR3 DNA: TGTGCCAGCTCACTCGTACAGGGACAGGCCACCGGGGAGCTGTTTTTT
V gene: TRBV7-2; D gene: TRBD2; J gene: TRBJ2-1; clone size: NA; CDR3 length: 16; CDR3 protein: CASSLGLAGVYNEQFF; CDR3 DNA: TGTGCCAGCAGCTTAGGGCTAGCGGGAGTCTACAATGAGCAGTTCTTC
V gene: TRBV7-9; D gene: NA; J gene: TRBJ2-1; clone size: NA; CDR3 length: 14; CDR3 protein: CASSLITGLGEQFF; CDR3 DNA: TGTGCCAGCAGCTTAATCACGGGATTGGGTGAGCAGTTCTTC
V gene: TRBV5-4; D gene: NA; J gene: TRBJ1-4; clone size: NA; CDR3 length: 14; CDR3 protein: CASSLQGTNEKLFF; CDR3 DNA: TGTGCCAGCAGCTTACAGGGCACTAATGAAAAACTGTTTTTT
V gene: TRBV6-6; D gene: TRBD2; J gene: TRBJ2-1; clone size: NA; CDR3 length: 16; CDR3 protein: CATTPSSSGRNNEQFF; CDR3 DNA: TGTGCCACCACTCCCTCGTCTAGCGGGAGGAACAATGAGCAGTTCTTC
V gene: TRBV5-5; D gene: TRBD2; J gene: TRBJ2-7; clone size: NA; CDR3 length: 17; CDR3 protein: CASSPAPVAGSSYEQYF; CDR3 DNA: TGTGCCAGCAGCCCCGCCCCAGTAGCGGGAAGCTCCTACGAGCAGTACTTC
V gene: TRBV19; D gene: TRBD2; J gene: TRBJ2-1; clone size: once; CDR3 length: 15; CDR3 protein: CASSPTSGRYNEQFF; CDR3 DNA: TGTGCCAGTAGCCCTACTAGCGGGCGGTACAATGAGCAGTTCTTC
V gene: TRBV7-3; D gene: NA; J gene: TRBJ2-6; clone size: NA; CDR3 length: 20; CDR3 protein: CASSAPAGGGKEAGANVLTF; CDR3 DNA: TGTGCCAGCAGCGCACCCGCCGGGGGTGGGAAAGAAGCTGGGGCCAACGTCCTGACTTTC
V gene: TRBV10-2; D gene: TRBD2; J gene: TRBJ2-5; clone size: NA; CDR3 length: 15; CDR3 protein: CASWGLAGLQETQYF; CDR3 DNA: TGCGCCAGCTGGGGGCTAGCGGGCCTCCAAGAGACCCAGTACTTC
V gene: TRBV19; D gene: NA; J gene: TRBJ1-5; clone size: once; CDR3 length: 16; CDR3 protein: CASSTWPGSLGQPQHF; CDR3 DNA: TGTGCCAGTAGTACTTGGCCGGGGTCCTTGGGTCAGCCCCAGCATTTT
V gene: TRBV5-1; D gene: NA; J gene: TRBJ1-4; clone size: NA; CDR3 length: 14; CDR3 protein: CASSLGTEVEKLFF; CDR3 DNA: TGCGCCAGCAGCTTGGGAACCGAGGTTGAAAAACTGTTTTTT
V gene: TRBV2; D gene: NA; J gene: TRBJ1-4; clone size: NA; CDR3 length: 13; CDR3 protein: CASSAGVEEKLFF; CDR3 DNA: TGTGCCAGCAGTGCAGGTGTAGAGGAAAAACTGTTTTTT
V gene: TRBV6-6; D gene: TRBD1; J gene: TRBJ1-1; clone size: NA; CDR3 length: 13; CDR3 protein: CASSTGAGTEAFF; CDR3 DNA: TGTGCCAGCAGTACAGGGGCAGGAACTGAAGCTTTCTTT
V gene: TRBV4-3; D gene: TRBD1; J gene: TRBJ2-3; clone size: NA; CDR3 length: 15; CDR3 protein: CASSQNGQGTDTQYF; CDR3 DNA: TGCGCCAGCAGCCAAAACGGACAGGGCACAGATACGCAGTATTTT